The clone carrying this T cell receptor (beta chain) appeared a single time. Its antigen is unknown. The data originate from a study of beta chain features in type 1 diabetes. Study details: When patients were set against healthy donors, age, gender and cell yields were similar.

There was one heparinised blood draw per donor, averaging around 120 mL. A sort by CD45RO/CCR7/CD25/CD127/CD95/CD27 yielded CD4+ naive, central memory, regulatory and stem cell-like memory cells. Broader study findings: Among type 1 diabetes patients, VDJ junctions had fewer insertions and more deletions.

The authors reverse transcribed all of the isolated RNA, so sequencing captured expressed TCRB transcripts. The assay was immunoSEQ multiplex PCR, and TCRdb's table has in-frame clones only and misses some. The sample lists some 500,000 clones; roughly an eighth were seen once. Material for sequencing was naive CD4+ T cells from blood. This clonotype was sampled from a woman younger than 35 in good health.

This chain's CDR3 is CATSSFTGDEKLFF. The CDR3 DNA is TGTGCCACCAGCAGCTTTACAGGGGATGAAAAACTGTTTTTT. The chain has TRBV15 and TRBJ1-4; 7 nucleotides agree with TRBD1. The CDR3 length is 14 residues. Germline CDR1 LNHNV, CDR2 YYDKDF (reference sequence). The junction had 4 bases not matched to a gene; V was cut back by 3 bases and J by 6 bases.